Each of the 9 T cell receptor beta chains below was sequenced from the same sample in a study of spatial heterogeneity in lung cancer (dated by TCRdb to the late 2010s). The method behind the library was 5' RACE. TCRdb lists the instrument as NextSeq 500. Through fastp at Q25 and MiXCR, TCRdb rebuilt clones from the public reads, retaining in-frame beta chains. Merged by CDR3 protein, the rows form single entries marked with the most common genes and DNA. This sample is represented by roughly 120,000 distinct CDR3 sequences; 11% of them were singletons. The ten most abundant clones make up approximately 24% of the sample. The label giving this sample's time point can be read as: blood at routine non-recurrence follow-up after resection. Sequenced material: PBMCs, taken at follow-up. The receptors stem from a female donor with early-stage non-small cell lung cancer.

This clonotype showed up just a few times. The gene calls are TRBV28 and TRBJ2-7, with TRBD1 matching 9 bases. J was trimmed by 5 bases and V by 5 bases; bases with no gene match: 10. Per the germline V gene, CDR1 is MDHEN and CDR2 is SYDVKM. This CDR3 has 15 residues. The CDR3 loop is CASSAAGTGKDEQYF. The CDR3 DNA sequence: TGTGCCAGCAGTGCCGCCGGGACAGGGAAGGACGAGCAGTACTTC.

The V and J genes are TRBV15 and TRBJ1-1, with D possibly TRBD1 on 6 matching bases. The CDR3 contains 14 residues. Germline CDR1 LNHNV, CDR2 YYDKDF (reference sequence). The ends were cut back, 0 bases at V and 4 bases at J, with 9 bases in the middle. The CDR3 region is CATSREGGPTEAFF. CDR3 nucleotides: TGTGCCACCAGCAGAGAGGGGGGCCCCACTGAAGCTTTCTTT. The full variable domain, completed using reference TRBV15 and TRBJ1-1, is DAMVIQNPRYQVTQFGKPVTLSCSQTLNHNVMYWYQQKSSQAPKLLFHYYDKDFNNEADTPDNFQSRRPNTSFCFLDIRSPGLGDTAMYLCATSREGGPTEAFFGQGTRLTVV.

The J gene is TRBJ2-5, the V gene TRBV5-1; the D gene is possibly TRBD2 (5 bases). Per germline, CDR1 SGHRS and CDR2 YFSETQ. V was clipped by 5 bases and J by 4 bases, with 15 bases between them. The CDR3 consists of 14 residues. The CDR3 DNA reads as TGCGCCAGCAGACCGGACCCCGGAGGAGAGACCCAGTACTTC. Translating gives CASRPDPGGETQYF.

This clonotype was seen repeatedly, ten times or more. The chain is built from TRBV5-4 and TRBJ1-2; D call uncertain. The CDR3 length is 14 residues. Trimming shortened V by 3 bases and J by 2 bases, and 11 bases separated the two germline ends. From germline, CDR1 is SGHNT and CDR2 YYREEE (reference sequence). DNA for the CDR3: TGTGCCAGCAGCTCCCTGGGCCTCAACTATGGCTACACCTTC. This encodes CASSSLGLNYGYTF.

J is TRBJ2-7 and V is TRBV19, with D possibly being TRBD1 (5 bases). CDR3 size: 14 residues. Trimming pared 5 bases from V and 0 bases from J, leaving 11 bases between. CDR1 and CDR2 (germline): LNHDA, SQIVND (reference sequence). This CDR3 reads CASSGAPCSYEQYV. CDR3 DNA: TGTGCCAGTAGTGGGGCGCCCTGCTCCTACGAGCAGTACGTC.

This clonotype was recorded many times. This chain links TRBV27 with TRBJ1-2, with D possibly being TRBD1 (5 bases). Looked up from germline, CDR1 is MNHEY and CDR2 is SMNVEV (reference sequence). CDR3 size: 15 residues. Trimming pared 8 bases from V and 1 base from J, leaving 17 bases between. The CDR3 DNA sequence: TGTGCCAGCGCCTCTTTGGGGCGCATTAACTATGGCTACACCTTC. Protein: CASASLGRINYGYTF.

The chain couples TRBV7-2 to TRBJ2-3, with 7 bases identical to TRBD1. Germline V gene lookup returns CDR1 SGHTA and CDR2 FQGNSA. Trimming cost V 5 bases and J 2 bases; bases outside gene matches: 7. The CDR3 sequence is 15 residues long. For the CDR3, the DNA is TGTGCCAGCAGCCCCAGGGACAGCCTCACAGATACGCAGTATTTT. It yields the protein CASSPRDSLTDTQYF.

There are a few counts of this clonotype. The chain has TRBV7-9 and TRBJ2-3; no clear D. CDR1 SEHNR and CDR2 FQNEAQ come from the germline V gene (reference sequence). The CDR3 has 13 amino acids. The V gene lost 5 bases and the J gene lost 2 bases, with 8 bases spanning the gap. The CDR3 region has the DNA TGTGCCAGCAGCCCGCGGAACACAGATACGCAGTATTTT. Translated: CASSPRNTDTQYF.

This clonotype was seen ten or more times. V usage is TRBV7-2 and J usage is TRBJ2-3; D is undetermined. CDR1 and CDR2 (germline): SGHTA, FQGNSA. The CDR3 loop spans 16 amino acids. Trimming cost V 5 bases and J 0 bases, with 15 bases left between them. CDR3 DNA: TGTGCCAGCAGCCATTCACCCGGAAGCAGCACAGATACGCAGTATTTT. Its translation is CASSHSPGSSTDTQYF.